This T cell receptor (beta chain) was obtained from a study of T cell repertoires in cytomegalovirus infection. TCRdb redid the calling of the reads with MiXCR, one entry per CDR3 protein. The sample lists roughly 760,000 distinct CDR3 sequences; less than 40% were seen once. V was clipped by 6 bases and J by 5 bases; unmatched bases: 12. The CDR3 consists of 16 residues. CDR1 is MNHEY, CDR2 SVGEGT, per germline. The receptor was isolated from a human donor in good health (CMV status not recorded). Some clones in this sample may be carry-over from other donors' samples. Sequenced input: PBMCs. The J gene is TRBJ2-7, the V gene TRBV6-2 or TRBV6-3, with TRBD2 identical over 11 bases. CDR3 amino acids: CASSYDTEGLADEQYF. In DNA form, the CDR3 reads TGTGCCAGCAGCTACGACACCGAGGGACTAGCGGACGAGCAGTACTTC.